Ten or more counts support the clone carrying this T cell receptor (beta chain). Antigen specificity is unknown. This record belongs to a study of neurological immune-mediated disorders. Study-wide results and caveats: None of the CDR3 amino acid sequences found in expanded clones was shared across subjects. This suggests that the TCR-beta repertoires were private in all groups.

With 10-nucleotide random UMIs included, cDNA was synthesized by 5'RACE. TCRdb recomputed calls from the 5' RACE reads with MiXCR, one row per CDR3 protein. The sample contains 90,000 to 100,000 distinct CDR3 sequences, 3.5% to 4% of which appear only once. The clonotype comes from a woman aged 18-29 years with multiple sclerosis. The sample taken for sequencing was PBMCs.

The CDR3 loop reads CASSVEGGLSPLHF. CDR3 DNA: TGTGCCAGCAGCGTAGAGGGGGGGCTTTCACCCCTCCACTTT. The chain has TRBV9 and TRBJ1-6, with TRBD1 as a possible D gene (6 bases). The CDR3 is 14 residues long. Trimming took 0 bases from V and 9 from J, leaving 10 bases between them. Germline V lookup: CDR1 SGDLS, CDR2 YYNGEE.